The following is a T cell receptor beta chain sequence with its context. The RNA, about 0.5 to 1 ug, was put through reverse transcription using random hexamers. Amplification of the TCR beta CDR3 was carried out by immunoSEQ multiplex PCR, which spanned a total of 54 Vbeta and 13 Jbeta segments. TCRdb reprocessed the immunoSEQ multiplex PCR reads via MiXCR and lists one record per CDR3 protein. Found here are under 200,000 distinct CDR3 sequences, 91% of them singletons; the top ten hold over 0.075%. Patients with Susac syndrome met the recently defined diagnostic criteria for definite or probable disease. The CD8+ and CD4+ T cells were isolated magnetically using a negative isolation approach, whereas the TEMRA cells were enriched by FACS. This record belongs to a study of CD8 T cells in Susac syndrome. The receptor was derived from a human donor with Susac syndrome. The material sequenced was CD4+ T cells from PBMCs.

The CDR3 DNA sequence: TGTGCCATCACCGGACTAGCGGAAAACACCGGGGAGCTGTTTTTT. Translating gives CAITGLAENTGELFF. The J gene is TRBJ2-2, the V gene TRBV10-3; 10 positions match TRBD2. The J segment lost 2 bases and the V segment lost 7 bases, leaving 4 bases of the junction unmatched. This CDR3 has 15 residues. Germline V gene data show CDR1 as ENHRY and CDR2 as SYGVKD.